The TCR beta chain described here comes from a study of response to subunit inactivated influenza vaccine (dated by TCRdb to between 2017 and 2018). Turning to the overall study: The study used deep quantitative T cell receptor repertoire profiling to track responses to a trivalent subunit inactivated influenza vaccine.

Comments on this clonotype: Its specific antigen is unknown. Base qualities are not recorded, but no much larger clone differs from it by a single base.

Inclusive of the bounding cysteine and phenylalanine, the CDR3 is 16 residues long. Here the CDR3 DNA is all that survives: 48 bases in frame from base 1. Cut back by 2 bases and 4 bases, the V and J ends lie 15 bases apart. For CDR1 and CDR2, the germline V gene lists MNHEY and SVGEGT. Results and caveats for the whole study, not just this receptor: It was suggested by the authors that each seasonal influenza vaccination may recruit only a limited number of new T cells.

The library came from RT-PCR. TCRdb shows the sequencer as Illumina HiSeq 2500. TCRdb reworked the public reads: Q25 trimming with fastp, MiXCR clone assembly, productive beta chains retained. Rows matching on CDR3 protein sequence are summarized as one entry with the most common DNA and genes. The sample has around 520,000 distinct CDR3 sequences on record, 12% of them singletons. About a tenth of the sample rests with the top ten. In this chain, TRBV6-2 or TRBV6-3 is recombined with TRBJ1-3; TRBD1 is possibly the D segment (6 matching bases). The sample in question was PBMCs from blood, obtained on the day of vaccination. The source of this sequence is a man aged 50 or older who received an inactivated influenza vaccine. Donor details come from another sample of the same person, matched by shared clones. The CDR3 reads as follows: CASSYGTPPFGNTIYF. DNA sequence: TGTGCCAGCAGTTACGGGACACCGCCGTTCGGAAACACCATATATTTT.